This TCR beta chain is from a study of beta chain features in type 1 diabetes. Overall study: Across the samples, roughly 99 million sorted cells were examined in total.

Study results and limitations: Shortening that was moderate but significant affected the TCRB CDR3s of Type 1 diabetes patients in all four CD4+ subsets. The naive, central memory and Treg TCRB repertoires showed an apparent similarity that was greater among patients than among healthy donors.

One heparinised draw of blood, averaging around 100 mL, came from each donor. Germline V gene lookup returns CDR1 SGHTA and CDR2 FQGNSA. This CDR3 has 14 amino acids. V was pared by 7 bases and J by 5 bases, with 7 bases of the junction left unmatched. cDNA synthesis used the whole RNA isolate, giving expressed TCRB sequences. Clones were read by immunoSEQ multiplex PCR, and TCRdb kept only the in-frame ones, dropping some. The sample lists 900,000 or so clones; roughly 15% were seen once. In regard to this clone: Its target is unknown.

The gene calls are TRBV7-2 and TRBJ2-1, with 8 positions matching TRBD2. The sequence was collected from a woman aged 18-29 years in good health. Sequences were obtained from naive CD4+ T cells from blood. CDR3 protein: CASTGTRDNNEQFF. The CDR3 coding sequence is TGTGCCAGCACCGGGACTAGAGATAACAATGAGCAGTTCTTC. Based on the CDR3 plus reference TRBV7-2 and TRBJ2-1, the full variable domain is GAGVSQSPSNKVTEKGKDVELRCDPISGHTALYWYRQSLGQGLEFLIYFQGNSAPDKSGLPSDRFSAERTGGSVSTLTIQRTQQEDSAVYLCASTGTRDNNEQFFGPGTRLTVL.